This T cell receptor beta chain was captured in a study of cytomegalovirus exposure and HLA in healthy donors. Study results and limitations: TCR beta sequences reportedly predicted the HLA-A and HLA-B alleles of most subjects accurately. A list of around 160 TCR beta chains associated with cytomegalovirus was given. With high specificity and sensitivity, the classifier reportedly diagnosed cytomegalovirus status.

Researchers ran the PCR with 60 Vbeta and 13 Jbeta primers. TCRdb's table, derived via immunoSEQ multiplex PCR, lists solely in-frame clones and lacks some. The sample lists approximately 93,000 clones; 82% were seen once. Germline CDR1 SGHRS, CDR2 YFSETQ. The CDR3 runs 15 residues. Points on this clone: The antigen is not known.

The chain couples TRBV5-1 to TRBJ2-5; 9 positions match TRBD2. With the DNA end fitting TRBJ2-7 better, the J assignment may be wrong. Input material: PBMCs. This receptor was identified in a middle-aged man in good health and CMV-seronegative. The CDR3 bases are TGCGCCAGCAGAGCTGTCCTAGCGGGATCCTACGAGCAGTACTTC. Translating it yields CASRAVLAGSYEQYF.